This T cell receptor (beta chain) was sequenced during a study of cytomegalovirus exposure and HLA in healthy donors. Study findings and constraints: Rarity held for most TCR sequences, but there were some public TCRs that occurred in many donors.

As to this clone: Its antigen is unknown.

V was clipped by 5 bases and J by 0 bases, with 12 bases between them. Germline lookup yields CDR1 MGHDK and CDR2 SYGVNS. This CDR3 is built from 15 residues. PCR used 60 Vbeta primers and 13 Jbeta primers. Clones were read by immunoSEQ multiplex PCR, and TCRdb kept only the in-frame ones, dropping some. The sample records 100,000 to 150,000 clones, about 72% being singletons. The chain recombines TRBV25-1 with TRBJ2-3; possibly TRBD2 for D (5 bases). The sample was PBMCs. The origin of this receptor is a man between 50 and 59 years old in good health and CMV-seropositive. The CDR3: CASSLGVTSTDTQYF. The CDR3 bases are TGTGCCAGCAGTCTCGGGGTCACTAGCACAGATACGCAGTATTTT.